One T cell receptor beta chain is described in this entry. The antigen remains unidentified. The source of the sample is a study of cytomegalovirus exposure and HLA in healthy donors. Looking at the study overall: Around 78 million unique TCR sequences came from HLA-typed donors in an early release.

A multiplex PCR was run with 60 Vbeta primers and 13 Jbeta primers. This table comes from immunoSEQ multiplex PCR, and its TCRdb copy is limited to in-frame clones, with some not included. The data show 200,000 to 250,000 clones, approximately 82% seen once. Findings of the study overall: Reportedly, fewer N-insertions than the approximately 700-donor mean appeared in an Asian-associated ancestry cluster in a later analysis. In an earlier analysis, productive rearrangement rates for most beta V segments clustered near 87% or 30%. Sequencing artifact likely explains a cluster of highly shared sequence variants.

V was shortened by 2 bases and J by 5 bases, with 6 bases between the two germline ends. Germline lookup yields CDR1 KGHSH and CDR2 LQKENI. This CDR3 has 13 amino acids. The sample consisted of PBMCs. The rearrangement joins TRBV18 to TRBJ2-2; D not certain. The source is a man aged 18 to 30 in good health and CMV-seronegative. The CDR3 sequence: CASSPVETGELFF. In DNA form, the CDR3 reads TGTGCCAGCTCACCAGTAGAGACCGGGGAGCTGTTTTTT.